The 14 T cell receptor beta chains given below trace back to one sample, sequenced in a study of blood T cell repertoires in COVID-19. The table came from immunoSEQ multiplex PCR; TCRdb's copy has only in-frame clones and leaves some out. Of fewer than 40,000 clones in the sample, over 75% were seen once. The source material was peripheral blood. Receptors were obtained from a man aged 55-75 years with active COVID-19.

The chain couples TRBV7-3 to TRBJ1-1; possibly TRBD1 for D (6 bases). Germline V gene lookup returns CDR1 SGHTA and CDR2 FQGTGA. Trimming pared 3 bases from V and 6 bases from J, leaving 11 bases between. CDR3 length equals 13 residues. This chain's CDR3 is CASSLDRTSEAFF. The DNA of the CDR3 is TGTGCCAGCAGCTTGGACAGAACTTCTGAAGCTTTCTTT.

The CDR3 is CASSRQGEGNTIYF. CDR3 nucleotide sequence: TGTGCCAGCAGCAGACAGGGAGAAGGAAACACCATATATTTT. The V gene is TRBV3-1 (or the pseudogene TRBV3-2), the J gene TRBJ1-3; 7 bases agree with TRBD1. This CDR3 is built from 14 residues. Germline V gene lookup returns CDR1 LGHDT and CDR2 YNNKEL (reference sequence). Trimming at V came to 5 bases and at J to 4 bases, leaving 5 bases not matched to a gene.

The chain links TRBV19 to TRBJ1-5, with D possibly being TRBD1 (5 bases). There are 15 residues in the CDR3. Trimming pared 7 bases from V and 1 base from J, leaving 14 bases between. CDR1 is LNHDA, CDR2 SQIVND, per germline (reference sequence). CDR3 in amino acids: CASTILGGSNQPQHF. The CDR3 nucleotides read TGTGCCAGTACCATACTTGGGGGGAGCAATCAGCCCCAGCATTTT. Filled out from reference TRBV19 and TRBJ1-5, the complete variable domain reads DGGITQSPKYLFRKEGQNVTLSCEQNLNHDAMYWYRQDPGQGLRLIYYSQIVNDFQKGDIAEGYSVSREKKESFPLTVTSAQKNPTAFYLCASTILGGSNQPQHFGDGTRLSIL.

The chain has TRBV7-3 and TRBJ2-1, with TRBD2 matching over 11 bases. The CDR3 runs 16 residues. The J segment lost 7 bases and the V segment lost 1 base, leaving 6 bases of the junction unmatched. Germline loops: CDR1 SGHTA, CDR2 FQGTGA. The CDR3 loop reads CASSLRGLAGSNEQFF. CDR3 coding DNA: TGTGCCAGCAGCTTAAGAGGACTAGCGGGCAGTAATGAGCAGTTCTTC. The whole variable domain, filled in from reference TRBV7-3 and TRBJ2-1, reads GAGVSQTPSNKVTEKGKYVELRCDPISGHTALYWYRQSLGQGPEFLIYFQGTGAADDSGLPNDRFFAVRPEGSVSTLKIQRTERGDSAVYLCASSLRGLAGSNEQFFGPGTRLTVL.

The chain carries TRBV7-9 and TRBJ2-5; 11 bases fit TRBD1. CDR1 SEHNR and CDR2 FQNEAQ come from the germline V gene (reference sequence). V lost 2 bases and J lost 5; bases outside the gene matches: 1. The CDR3 contains 14 residues. The CDR3 is CASSLRTGGETQYF. CDR3 coding DNA: TGTGCCAGCAGCTTACGGACAGGGGGCGAGACCCAGTACTTC.

The chain couples TRBV21-1 to TRBJ2-1; the table's D gene call, TRBD1, was not cross checked with the DNA. TRBV21-1 is tagged as a pseudogene. The CDR3 is made up of 17 amino acids. The CDR3 protein is CASSGHQTGHSYNEQFF. Here the CDR3 DNA reads TGTGCCAGCAGCGGACATCAGACAGGGCACTCCTACAATGAGCAGTTCTTC.

The gene calls are TRBV2 and TRBJ2-1, with TRBD2 matching 10 bases. Germline loops: CDR1 SNHLY, CDR2 FYNNEI. This CDR3 is 15 amino acids long. V lost 6 bases, J lost 6 bases, and 8 bases stayed unmatched. CDR3 loop: CASRATSGVPNEQFF. Written as DNA, the CDR3 is TGTGCCAGCAGGGCAACTAGCGGGGTCCCCAATGAGCAGTTCTTC. Filled out from reference TRBV2 and TRBJ2-1, the complete variable domain reads EPEVTQTPSHQVTQMGQEVILRCVPISNHLYFYWYRQILGQKVEFLVSFYNNEISEKSEIFDDQFSVERPDGSNFTLKIRSTKLEDSAMYFCASRATSGVPNEQFFGPGTRLTVL.

The chain joins TRBV24-1 to TRBJ2-1, with D perhaps TRBD1 (5 bases). The germline gives CDR1 KGHDR, CDR2 SFDVKD. The CDR3 has 15 residues. Trimming left V 4 bases short and J 7 bases short, with 16 bases between. This chain's CDR3 is CATSEAGIGGNEQFF. The DNA of the CDR3 is TGTGCCACCAGTGAGGCAGGGATTGGTGGGAATGAGCAGTTCTTC.

This sequence joins TRBV29-1 and TRBJ2-7; tentative D call: TRBD2 (6 bases). Trimming removed 5 bases from V and 1 base from J, with 12 bases in between. Germline CDR1 SQVTM, CDR2 ANQGSEA. The CDR3 length is 13 residues. The CDR3: CSVYSGRSYEQYF. As DNA, the CDR3 is TGCAGCGTTTATTCAGGGAGGTCCTACGAGCAGTACTTC.

The V and J genes are TRBV11-1 and TRBJ2-5; the match to TRBD2 covers 10 bases. The CDR3 covers 15 residues. Trimming took 5 bases from V and 7 from J; bases not matched to a gene: 10. Germline CDR1 is SGHAT and CDR2 is FQDESV (reference sequence). CDR3 in amino acids: CASSLTGGLAWTQYF. CDR3 nucleotide sequence: TGTGCCAGCAGCCTCACGGGGGGACTAGCGTGGACCCAGTACTTC.

The V gene is TRBV5-4, the J gene TRBJ2-1, with a possible D match to TRBD2 (6 bases). The V end was cut by 6 bases, the J end by 7 bases, with 29 bases between. CDR1 SGHNT and CDR2 YYREEE come from the germline V gene (reference sequence). The CDR3 consists of 18 residues. CDR3 sequence (DNA): TGTGCCAGCACCCCGGTCTCGGTGGGGGGAGGCGGTGATAATGAGCAGTTCTTC. Its translation is CASTPVSVGGGGDNEQFF.

The rearrangement links TRBV5-1 to TRBJ1-1; TRBD1 aligns across 11 bases. J was trimmed by 3 bases and V by 4 bases; bases with no gene match: 8. Per the germline V gene, CDR1 is SGHRS and CDR2 is YFSETQ. The CDR3 covers 16 residues. CDR3 DNA sequence: TGCGCCAGCAGCACAGGACAGGGGGCGAGTGACACTGAAGCTTTCTTT. Translation: CASSTGQGASDTEAFF.

The rearrangement links TRBV14 to TRBJ2-6; a weak D match, TRBD2 (5 bases). The CDR3 runs 16 residues. Germline CDR1 and CDR2: SGHDN and FVKESK. Trimming stripped 4 bases from V and 1 base from J, with 11 bases between. Here the CDR3 DNA reads TGTGCCAGCAGCCCGCACACGGGGTCTGGGGCCAACGTCCTGACTTTC. It codes for CASSPHTGSGANVLTF.

This chain links TRBV28 with TRBJ2-1, with 9 bases identical to TRBD2. CDR1 and CDR2 from the germline V gene are MDHEN and SYDVKM. Germline trimming cut 6 bases from V and 4 bases from J; bases unmatched to any gene: 13. This CDR3 is 17 amino acids long. This chain's CDR3 is CASSPPRRTSGYNEQFF. CDR3 nucleotides: TGTGCCAGCAGCCCACCTCGGAGAACTAGCGGGTACAATGAGCAGTTCTTC.